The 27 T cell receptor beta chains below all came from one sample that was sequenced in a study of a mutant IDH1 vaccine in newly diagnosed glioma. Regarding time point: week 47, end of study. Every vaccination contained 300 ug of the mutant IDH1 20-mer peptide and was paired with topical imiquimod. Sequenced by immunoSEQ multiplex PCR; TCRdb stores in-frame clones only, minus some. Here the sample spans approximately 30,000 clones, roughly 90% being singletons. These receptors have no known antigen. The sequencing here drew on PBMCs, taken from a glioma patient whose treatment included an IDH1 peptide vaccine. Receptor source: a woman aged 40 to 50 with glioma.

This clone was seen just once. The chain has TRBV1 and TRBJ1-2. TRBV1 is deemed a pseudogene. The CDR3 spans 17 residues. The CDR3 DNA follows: TGCACCAGCAGCCAAGATCCCGAGAGGGGTAATAACTATGGCTACACCTTC. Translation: CTSSQDPERGNNYGYTF.

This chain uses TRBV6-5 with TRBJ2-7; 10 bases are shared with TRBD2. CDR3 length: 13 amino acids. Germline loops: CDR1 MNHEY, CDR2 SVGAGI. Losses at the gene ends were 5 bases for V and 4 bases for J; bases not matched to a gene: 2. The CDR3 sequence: CASSKREGYEQYF. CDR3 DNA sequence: TGTGCCAGCAGTAAGCGGGAGGGATACGAGCAGTACTTC.

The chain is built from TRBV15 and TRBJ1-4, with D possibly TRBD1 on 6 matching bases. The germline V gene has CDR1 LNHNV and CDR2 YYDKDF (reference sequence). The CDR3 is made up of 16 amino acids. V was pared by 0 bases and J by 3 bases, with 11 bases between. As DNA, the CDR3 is TGTGCCACCAGCAGAGATTCGGGGGCAGCTAATGAAAAACTGTTTTTT. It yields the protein CATSRDSGAANEKLFF.

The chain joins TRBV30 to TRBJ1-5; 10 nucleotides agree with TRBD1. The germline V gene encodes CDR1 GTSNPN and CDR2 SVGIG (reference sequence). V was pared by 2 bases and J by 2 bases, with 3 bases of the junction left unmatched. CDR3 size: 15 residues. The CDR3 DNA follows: TGTGCCTGGAGTAGGGACAGGGGTGGCAATCAGCCCCAGCATTTT. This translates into CAWSRDRGGNQPQHF. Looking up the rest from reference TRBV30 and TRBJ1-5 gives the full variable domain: SQTIHQWPATLVQPVGSPLSLECTVEGTSNPNLYWYRQAAGRGLQLLFYSVGIGQISSEVPQNLSASRPQDRQFILSSKKLLLSDSGFYLCAWSRDRGGNQPQHFGDGTRLSIL.

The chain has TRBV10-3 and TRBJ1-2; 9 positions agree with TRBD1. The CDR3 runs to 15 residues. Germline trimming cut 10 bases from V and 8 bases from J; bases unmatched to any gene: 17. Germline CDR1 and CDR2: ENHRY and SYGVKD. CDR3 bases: TGTGCCACCAGAAACCCGGACAGGGGTTGGACGGGCTACACCTTC. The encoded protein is CATRNPDRGWTGYTF.

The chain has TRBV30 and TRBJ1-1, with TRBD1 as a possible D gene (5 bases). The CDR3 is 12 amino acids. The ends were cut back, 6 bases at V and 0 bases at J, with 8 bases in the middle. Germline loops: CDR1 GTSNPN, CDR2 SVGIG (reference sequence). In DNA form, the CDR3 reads TGTGCCTGCGACAGAGTGAACACTGAAGCTTTCTTT. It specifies CACDRVNTEAFF.

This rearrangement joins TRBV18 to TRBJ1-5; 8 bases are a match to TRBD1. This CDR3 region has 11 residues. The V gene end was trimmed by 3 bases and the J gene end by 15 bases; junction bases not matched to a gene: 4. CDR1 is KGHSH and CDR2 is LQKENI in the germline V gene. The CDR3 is CASSPGQGLHF. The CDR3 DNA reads TGTGCCAGCTCACCCGGACAGGGTTTGCATTTT.

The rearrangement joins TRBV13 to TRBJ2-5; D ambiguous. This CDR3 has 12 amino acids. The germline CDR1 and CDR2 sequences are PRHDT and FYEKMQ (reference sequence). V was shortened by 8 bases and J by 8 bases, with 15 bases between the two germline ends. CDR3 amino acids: CASSREQGTQYF. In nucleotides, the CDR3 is TGTGCCAGCTCTAGGGAACAAGGAACCCAGTACTTC. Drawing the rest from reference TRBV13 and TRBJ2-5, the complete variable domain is AAGVIQSPRHLIKEKRETATLKCYPIPRHDTVYWYQQGPGQDPQFLISFYEKMQSDKGSIPDRFSAQQFSDYHSELNMSSLELGDSALYFCASSREQGTQYFGPGTRLLVL.

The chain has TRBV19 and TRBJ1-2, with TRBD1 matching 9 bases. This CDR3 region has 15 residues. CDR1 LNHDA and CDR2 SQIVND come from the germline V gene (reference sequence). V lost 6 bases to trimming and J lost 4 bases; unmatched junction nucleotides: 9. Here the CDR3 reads CASRPGQGLTYGYTF. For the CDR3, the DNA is TGTGCCAGTAGACCGGGACAGGGTCTCACCTATGGCTACACCTTC.

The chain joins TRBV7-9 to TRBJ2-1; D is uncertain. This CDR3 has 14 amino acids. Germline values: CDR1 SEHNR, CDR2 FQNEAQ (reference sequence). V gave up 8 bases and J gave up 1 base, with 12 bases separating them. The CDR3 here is CASEDTDSYNEQFF. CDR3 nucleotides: TGTGCCAGCGAGGATACGGATTCCTACAATGAGCAGTTCTTC.

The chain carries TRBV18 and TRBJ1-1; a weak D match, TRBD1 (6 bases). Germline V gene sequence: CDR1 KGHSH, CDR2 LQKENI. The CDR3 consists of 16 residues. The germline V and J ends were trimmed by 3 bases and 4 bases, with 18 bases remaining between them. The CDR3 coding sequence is TGTGCCAGCTCACCCCAGGGGCCCAGGGTATTCACTGAAGCTTTCTTT. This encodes CASSPQGPRVFTEAFF.

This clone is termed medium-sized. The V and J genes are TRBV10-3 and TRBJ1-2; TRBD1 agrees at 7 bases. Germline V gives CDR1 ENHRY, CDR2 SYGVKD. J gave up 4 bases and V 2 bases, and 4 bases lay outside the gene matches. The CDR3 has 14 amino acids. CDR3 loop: CAISERQGGYGYTF. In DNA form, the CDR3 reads TGTGCCATCAGTGAGAGACAGGGTGGCTATGGCTACACCTTC.

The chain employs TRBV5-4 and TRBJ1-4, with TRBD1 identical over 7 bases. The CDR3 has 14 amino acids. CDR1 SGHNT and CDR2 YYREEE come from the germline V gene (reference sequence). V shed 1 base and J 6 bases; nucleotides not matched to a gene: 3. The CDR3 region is CASSLNRGDEKLFF. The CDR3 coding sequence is TGTGCCAGCAGCTTGAACAGGGGTGATGAAAAACTGTTTTTT. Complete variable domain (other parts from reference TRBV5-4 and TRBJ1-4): ETGVTQSPTHLIKTRGQQVTLRCSSQSGHNTVSWYQQALGQGPQFIFQYYREEENGRGNFPPRFSGLQFPNYSSELNVNALELDDSALYLCASSLNRGDEKLFFGSGTQLSVL.

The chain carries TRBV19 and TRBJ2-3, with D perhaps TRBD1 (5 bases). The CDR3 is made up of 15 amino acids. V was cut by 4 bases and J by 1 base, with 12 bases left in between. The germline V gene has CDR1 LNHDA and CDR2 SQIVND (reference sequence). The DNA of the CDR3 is TGTGCCAGTAGTAGCAACGTAGGGGGCACAGATACGCAGTATTTT. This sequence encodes CASSSNVGGTDTQYF.

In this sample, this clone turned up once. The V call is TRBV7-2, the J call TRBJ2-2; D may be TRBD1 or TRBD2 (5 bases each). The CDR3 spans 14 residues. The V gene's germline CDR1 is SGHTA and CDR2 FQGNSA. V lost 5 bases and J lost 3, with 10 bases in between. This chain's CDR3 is CASSQGPYTGELFF. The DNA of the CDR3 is TGTGCCAGCAGCCAGGGACCATACACCGGGGAGCTGTTTTTT.

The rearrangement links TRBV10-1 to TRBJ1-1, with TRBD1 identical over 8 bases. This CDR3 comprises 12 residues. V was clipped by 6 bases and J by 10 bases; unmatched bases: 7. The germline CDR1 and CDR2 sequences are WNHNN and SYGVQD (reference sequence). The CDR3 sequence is CASRTGQGPAFF. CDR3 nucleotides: TGCGCCAGCAGGACTGGACAGGGTCCAGCTTTCTTT.

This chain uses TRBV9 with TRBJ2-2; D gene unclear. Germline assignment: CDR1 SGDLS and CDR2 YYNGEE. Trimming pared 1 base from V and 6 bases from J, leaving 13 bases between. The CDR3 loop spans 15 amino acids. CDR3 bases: TGTGCCAGCAGCGTATCCCAGACGGTGGCCGGGGAGCTGTTTTTT. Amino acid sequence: CASSVSQTVAGELFF. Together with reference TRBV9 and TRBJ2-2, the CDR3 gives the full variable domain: DSGVTQTPKHLITATGQRVTLRCSPRSGDLSVYWYQQSLDQGLQFLIQYYNGEERAKGNILERFSAQQFPDLHSELNLSSLELGDSALYFCASSVSQTVAGELFFGEGSRLTVL.

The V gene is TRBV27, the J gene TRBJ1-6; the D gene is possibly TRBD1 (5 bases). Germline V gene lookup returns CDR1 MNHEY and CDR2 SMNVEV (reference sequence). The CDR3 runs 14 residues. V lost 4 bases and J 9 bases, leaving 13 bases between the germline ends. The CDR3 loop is CASSSGVRRSPLHF. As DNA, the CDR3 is TGTGCCAGCAGTTCGGGGGTCCGTCGTTCACCCCTCCACTTT.

The chain's CDR3 is CAISEEAEDTQYF. The CDR3 DNA reads as TGTGCCATCAGTGAGGAAGCGGAGGATACGCAGTATTTT. The genes are TRBV10-3 and TRBJ2-3; a possible D gene is TRBD2 (5 bases). V lost 2 bases to trimming and J lost 6 bases, with 9 bases between them. CDR1 ENHRY and CDR2 SYGVKD come from the germline V gene. The CDR3 is made up of 13 amino acids.

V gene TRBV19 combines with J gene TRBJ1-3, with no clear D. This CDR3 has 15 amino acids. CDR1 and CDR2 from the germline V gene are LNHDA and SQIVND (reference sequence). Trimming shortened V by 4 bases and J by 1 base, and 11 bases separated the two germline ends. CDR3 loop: CASSTSGGSGNTIYF. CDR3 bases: TGTGCCAGTAGTACGTCAGGCGGGTCTGGAAACACCATATATTTT.

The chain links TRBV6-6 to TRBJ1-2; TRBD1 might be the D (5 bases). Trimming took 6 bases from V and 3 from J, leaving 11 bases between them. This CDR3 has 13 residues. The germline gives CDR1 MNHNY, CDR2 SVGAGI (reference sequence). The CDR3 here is CASRTVSYYGYTF. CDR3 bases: TGTGCCAGCAGGACAGTCTCTTACTATGGCTACACCTTC.

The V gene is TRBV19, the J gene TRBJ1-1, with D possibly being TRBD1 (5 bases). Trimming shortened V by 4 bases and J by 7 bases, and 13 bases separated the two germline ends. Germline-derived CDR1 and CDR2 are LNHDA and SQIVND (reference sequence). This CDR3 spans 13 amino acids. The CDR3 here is CASSREGQGEAFF. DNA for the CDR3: TGTGCCAGTAGTAGGGAGGGGCAGGGTGAAGCTTTCTTT.

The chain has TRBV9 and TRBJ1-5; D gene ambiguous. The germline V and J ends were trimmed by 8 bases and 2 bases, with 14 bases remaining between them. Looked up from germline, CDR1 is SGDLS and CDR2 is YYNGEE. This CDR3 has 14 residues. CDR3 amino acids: CASPTRRGNQPQHF. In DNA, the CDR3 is TGTGCCAGTCCTACCAGAAGGGGCAATCAGCCCCAGCATTTT.

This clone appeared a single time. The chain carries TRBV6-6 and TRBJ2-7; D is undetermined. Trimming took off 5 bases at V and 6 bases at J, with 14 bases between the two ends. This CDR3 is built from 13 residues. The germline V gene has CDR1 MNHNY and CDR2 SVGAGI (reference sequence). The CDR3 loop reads CASSPPSSGEQYF. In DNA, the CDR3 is TGTGCCAGCAGTCCTCCTTCTTCGGGCGAGCAGTACTTC.

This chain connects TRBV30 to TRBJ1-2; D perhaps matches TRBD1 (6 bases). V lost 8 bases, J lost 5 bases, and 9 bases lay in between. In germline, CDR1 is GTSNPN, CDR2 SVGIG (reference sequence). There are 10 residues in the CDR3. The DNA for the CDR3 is TGTGCCCGACAGGATTATGGCTACACCTTC. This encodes CARQDYGYTF.

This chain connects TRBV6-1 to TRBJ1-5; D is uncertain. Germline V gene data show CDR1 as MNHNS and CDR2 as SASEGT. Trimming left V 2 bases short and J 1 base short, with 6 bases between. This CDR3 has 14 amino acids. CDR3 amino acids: CASSETVSNQPQHF. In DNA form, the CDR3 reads TGTGCCAGCAGTGAAACAGTCAGCAATCAGCCCCAGCATTTT.

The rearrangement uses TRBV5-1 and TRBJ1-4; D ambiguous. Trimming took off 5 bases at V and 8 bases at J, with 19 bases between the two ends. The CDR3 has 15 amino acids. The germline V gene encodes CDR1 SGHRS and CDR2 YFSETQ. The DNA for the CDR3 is TGCGCCAGCAGACTACGGGCTCAGCAGTCCGAAAAACTGTTTTTT. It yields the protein CASRLRAQQSEKLFF.